This section outlines one TCR beta chain sequence together with its context. This record belongs to a study of CD8+CD57+ T cells in acquired aplastic anemia. Germline CDR1 ENHRY, CDR2 SYGVKD. Trimming removed 6 bases at V and 6 bases at J, with 15 bases between. This CDR3 comprises 13 residues. The study profiled TCR beta VDJ and CDR3 using genomic DNA as template. TCRdb ran MiXCR on the reads and lists one entry per CDR3 protein. The sample carries about 98,000 distinct CDR3 sequences, around 68% recorded once. Flow cytometry had shown expanded CD8+CD57+ cells in the patients chosen for sequencing. The receptor was derived from a human donor with aplastic anemia. The specimen sequenced was sorted CD4+, CD8+, or CD8+CD57+ T cells (not recorded which) from PBMCs. The V and J genes are TRBV10-3 and TRBJ2-7; no clear D. CDR3 in amino acids: CAIRYGPHSEQYF. Written as DNA, the CDR3 is TGTGCCATCAGATATGGGCCCCACTCCGAGCAGTACTTC.